This T cell receptor (beta chain) is drawn from a study of neoadjuvant anti-PD-1 for oral cavity cancer. Looked up from germline, CDR1 is MNHNY and CDR2 is SVGAGI (reference sequence). The V gene lost 6 bases and the J gene lost 5 bases, with 13 bases spanning the gap. CDR3 length: 13 residues. Analysis of PBMCs was direct, with no culture step. TCRdb keeps only in-frame clones here, not all; method: immunoSEQ multiplex PCR. The sample shows 50,000 to 65,000 clones, roughly 84% of them seen only once. The source is a person between 40 and 85 years old with oral cavity squamous cell carcinoma. The V and J genes are TRBV6-6 and TRBJ1-1; maybe TRBD1 (5 bases). The source was PBMCs, collected before nivolumab (anti-PD-1) treatment. The CDR3 sequence is CASRDQGNTEAFF. CDR3 nucleotides: TGTGCCAGCAGGGATCAGGGTAATACTGAAGCTTTCTTT.